This T cell receptor beta chain is drawn from a study of cytomegalovirus exposure and HLA in healthy donors. Overall study: About 84% of roughly 430 genotyped donors fell in the Caucasian-associated ancestry cluster.

PCR was performed using 60 Vbeta and 13 Jbeta primers. Repertoires were generated with immunoSEQ multiplex PCR, while TCRdb's copy carries only in-frame clones and drops some. This sample carries tens of thousands of clones, roughly two thirds of them seen once, and the ten largest clones take less than 9%. Study findings and constraints: Under in vitro conditions, a few CMV-associated chains were confirmed as specific for CMV antigens. HLA alleles showed associations with 15,000 to 20,000 TCR beta sequences in a later analysis, at a 0.05 false discovery rate. Presence/absence analyses rested on an assumption that sequencing depth was roughly uniform across donors.

On this clone itself: Its matching antigen is unknown.

The source is a man aged 40-50 years in good health and CMV-seropositive. The sequenced sample consisted of PBMCs.

The DNA of the CDR3 is TGTGCCAGTAGTATTGGACAGGGCGCCAATGAAGCTTTCTTT. This codes for CASSIGQGANEAFF. The V and J genes are TRBV19 and TRBJ1-1, with 8 bases aligning to TRBD1. Germline CDR1 reads LNHDA; CDR2 reads SQIVND (reference sequence). V lost 3 bases and J lost 7; bases outside the gene matches: 7. CDR3 length equals 14 residues.